This passage covers 14 T cell receptor beta chains from one sample sequenced in a study of T cells after yellow fever vaccination. Via MiXCR, TCRdb re-called the 5' RACE reads, giving one row per CDR3 protein. The top ten clones hold 24% of a sample with around 310,000 distinct CDR3 sequences, roughly 4.3% of them seen once. Sequencing used PBMCs, obtained 5 days after the yellow fever booster vaccination. All receptors come from a man between 18 and 29 years old who received the YFV17D yellow fever vaccine.

The chain joins TRBV5-4 to TRBJ2-2, with D uncertain. The CDR3 runs to 13 residues. Germline loops: CDR1 SGHNT, CDR2 YYREEE (reference sequence). Trimming cost V 0 bases and J 6 bases, with 6 bases left between them. This CDR3 is CASSLVDPGELFF. The CDR3 coding sequence is TGTGCCAGCAGCTTGGTTGACCCCGGGGAGCTGTTTTTT.

This clonotype came up a few times. The chain couples TRBV12-3 or TRBV12-4 to TRBJ2-3; the D call may be TRBD1 or TRBD2 (5 bases each). The V end was cut by 6 bases, the J end by 2 bases, with 12 bases between. The CDR3 contains 14 residues. The CDR3, as DNA: TGTGCCAGCAGCTGGGACCGTTACACAGATACGCAGTATTTT. It specifies CASSWDRYTDTQYF.

This rearrangement joins TRBV5-1 to TRBJ2-7; unclear D gene. CDR3 length equals 13 residues. Deletions cut 1 base from V and 1 base from J, with 6 bases between. The germline V gene has CDR1 SGHRS and CDR2 YFSETQ. In DNA, the CDR3 is TGCGCCAGCAGCTTGCACAGTTCCTACGAGCAGTACTTC. It yields the protein CASSLHSSYEQYF.

This clonotype was picked up many times. This rearrangement joins TRBV27 to TRBJ1-2; TRBD1 might be the D (6 bases). The CDR3 contains 14 residues. The germline V and J ends were trimmed by 2 bases and 3 bases, with 10 bases remaining between them. In germline, CDR1 is MNHEY, CDR2 SMNVEV (reference sequence). The CDR3, as DNA: TGTGCCAGCAGTTTAGCGGGGGGCGACTATGGCTACACCTTC. This gives the protein CASSLAGGDYGYTF.

The chain employs TRBV4-1 and TRBJ1-4; no reliable D call. Germline V gene data show CDR1 as MGHRA and CDR2 as YSYEKL. The CDR3 has 13 residues. V was shortened by 2 bases and J by 9 bases, with 10 bases between the two germline ends. CDR3 sequence reads: CASSQSEMQKLFF. In nucleotides, the CDR3 is TGCGCCAGCAGCCAATCGGAGATGCAAAAACTGTTTTTT.

This clonotype was seen ten or more times. The genes are TRBV20-1 and TRBJ2-2; 14 nucleotides match TRBD2. The CDR3 loop spans 18 amino acids. V lost 1 base and J lost 0; bases outside the gene matches: 4. Germline V CDR1 and CDR2: DFQATT, SNEGSKA (reference sequence). CDR3 loop: CSARGGLAGGTNTGELFF. As DNA, the CDR3 is TGCAGTGCTAGAGGTGGACTAGCGGGGGGCACGAACACCGGGGAGCTGTTTTTT.

In its sample, this clonotype was seen many times. CDR3 protein: CASSRAGTAYGYTF. The CDR3, as DNA: TGCGCCAGCAGCCGCGCCGGGACAGCTTATGGCTACACCTTC. The chain couples TRBV4-1 to TRBJ1-2; TRBD1 matches 7 bases. This CDR3 has 14 amino acids. J was trimmed by 5 bases and V by 4 bases; bases with no gene match: 7. Germline V gene lookup returns CDR1 MGHRA and CDR2 YSYEKL.

This clonotype was counted many times. The CDR3 loop is CASSSGPGQALSGASGANVLTF. The CDR3 DNA reads TGTGCCAGCAGTTCGGGCCCGGGACAGGCTCTATCGGGTGCTTCTGGGGCCAACGTCCTGACTTTC. J is TRBJ2-6 and V is TRBV12-3 or TRBV12-4; 8 positions match TRBD1. The trim removed 4 bases at V and 1 base at J, leaving 21 bases unmatched. This CDR3 has 22 residues.

The sample holds many counts of this clonotype. The genes are TRBV20-1 and TRBJ2-1; 8 bases fit TRBD2. Germline V gene sequence: CDR1 DFQATT, CDR2 SNEGSKA (reference sequence). The ends lost 1 base at V and 2 bases at J; junction bases unmatched: 7. The length of the CDR3 is 16 residues. The CDR3 sequence: CSARAPSGLTYNEQFF. In nucleotides, the CDR3 is TGCAGTGCTAGAGCCCCTAGCGGGTTGACCTACAATGAGCAGTTCTTC.

This clonotype was seen ten or more times. This chain uses TRBV7-3 with TRBJ2-1; tentative D call: TRBD1 (5 bases). This CDR3 has 13 residues. With 5 bases removed from V and 9 bases from J, the gap between germline ends came to 14 bases. Germline CDR1 reads SGHTA; CDR2 reads FQGTGA. The CDR3 DNA is TGTGCCAGCAGCCGAACCTGGGGCACTGAGCAGTTCTTC. This sequence encodes CASSRTWGTEQFF.

This clonotype was counted ten times or more. V is TRBV11-2 and J is TRBJ2-2, with no clear D. Trimming left V 5 bases short and J 4 bases short, with 11 bases between. Looked up from germline, CDR1 is SGHAT and CDR2 is FQNNGV. This CDR3 spans 14 amino acids. In nucleotides, the CDR3 is TGTGCCAGCAGCCCCTTCCGCATCACCGGGGAGCTGTTTTTT. Its protein is CASSPFRITGELFF.

This clonotype was counted ten times or more. This chain links TRBV20-1 with TRBJ2-1; D is uncertain. With 6 bases removed from V and 2 bases from J, the gap between germline ends came to 11 bases. The CDR3 covers 13 residues. CDR1 and CDR2 (germline): DFQATT, SNEGSKA (reference sequence). The CDR3 bases are TGCAGTGCCTTCCACGGAACCTACAATGAGCAGTTCTTC. It encodes CSAFHGTYNEQFF.

The chain links TRBV4-3 to TRBJ1-1; tentatively, D is TRBD1 (6 bases). This CDR3 region has 16 residues. V dropped 0 bases and J dropped 4 bases, with 15 bases sitting between them. Germline V gene sequence: CDR1 LGHNA, CDR2 YSLEER. CDR3 region: CASSQDGLQGGTEAFF. The CDR3, as DNA: TGCGCCAGCAGCCAAGATGGCCTACAGGGCGGCACTGAAGCTTTCTTT.

This clonotype turned up a few times. This chain connects TRBV4-3 to TRBJ1-4; the D is unclear. Between the trimmed V and J ends, which lost 1 base and 0 bases, there was a span of 6 bases. The CDR3 contains 15 residues. The V gene's germline CDR1 is LGHNA and CDR2 YSLEER. For the CDR3, the DNA is TGCGCCAGCAGCCAAGCCATAGCAACTAATGAAAAACTGTTTTTT. Its translation is CASSQAIATNEKLFF.